This T cell receptor beta chain was sequenced for a study of a mutant IDH1 vaccine in newly diagnosed glioma. The time point here: week 11, during vaccination. In every dose of vaccine, 300 ug of mutant IDH1 20-mer peptide was given alongside topical imiquimod. The study enrolled donors with new WHO grade 3 or 4 IDH1-mutant, ATRX-lost astrocytomas. Clones were read by immunoSEQ multiplex PCR, and TCRdb kept only the in-frame ones, dropping some. The sample lists around 100,000 clones; roughly 90% were seen once. This CDR3 contains 16 residues. In germline, CDR1 is LNHDA, CDR2 SQIVND (reference sequence). Germline trimming cut 5 bases from V and 2 bases from J; bases unmatched to any gene: 6. On this clone itself: Its specificity is not known.

This chain links TRBV19 with TRBJ1-5, with 10 bases that match TRBD1. The clonotype originates from a woman aged 45-65 years with glioma. This material consisted of PBMCs, taken from a glioma patient whose treatment included an IDH1 peptide vaccine. The CDR3 coding sequence is TGTGCCAGTAGTCTCGGACAGGGGGGCGGCAATCAGCCCCAGCATTTT. Translated: CASSLGQGGGNQPQHF.